The rows below give T cell receptor beta chains drawn from one sample of a study of CD8+CD57+ T cells in acquired aplastic anemia. TCRdb analysed the reads with MiXCR anew, one entry per CDR3 protein. This table has under 500,000 distinct CDR3 sequences, about a third appearing once. The sequenced material came from sorted CD4+, CD8+, or CD8+CD57+ T cells (not recorded which) from PBMCs. Receptors were obtained from a human donor with aplastic anemia. CDR3s include the opening cysteine and the closing phenylalanine or tryptophan. Each record gives: CDR3 length, D gene, clone size, V gene, J gene, CDR3 DNA, CDR3 protein. The D gene is left open where the match is weak. Clone sizes are given selectively: once, few, many, or a class where the clone is expanded.

len: 17; d_gene: NA; abundance: NA; v_gene: TRBV2; j_gene: TRBJ2-1; CDR3nt: TGTGCCAGCAGTGAACAGGGGTTAGCGGGTACCTACAATGAGCAGTTCTTC; CDR3aa: CASSEQGLAGTYNEQFF
len: 16; d_gene: NA; abundance: NA; v_gene: TRBV10-3; j_gene: TRBJ1-5; CDR3nt: TGTGCCAGCAGCTTAGGGGGTCCGGTCTTCAATCAGCCCCAGCATTTT; CDR3aa: CASSLGGPVFNQPQHF
len: 13; d_gene: NA; abundance: NA; v_gene: TRBV29-1; j_gene: TRBJ1-2; CDR3nt: TGCAGCACCAAAGTTCCGGAAGACTATGGCTACACCTTC; CDR3aa: CSTKVPEDYGYTF
len: 15; d_gene: TRBD2; abundance: few; v_gene: TRBV5-1; j_gene: TRBJ2-7; CDR3nt: TGCGCCAGCGCCCCGGACGGGAGGGCTTCCTACGAGCAGTACTTC; CDR3aa: CASAPDGRASYEQYF
len: 15; d_gene: TRBD2; abundance: NA; v_gene: TRBV10-2; j_gene: TRBJ2-3; CDR3nt: TGCGCCAGCGCAAGACTAGCGGGGGAGGCAGATACGCAGTATTTT; CDR3aa: CASARLAGEADTQYF
len: 15; d_gene: TRBD2; abundance: few; v_gene: TRBV25-1; j_gene: TRBJ2-3; CDR3nt: TGTGCCAGCAGTAAACTAGCGGGGAGCACAGATACGCAGTATTTT; CDR3aa: CASSKLAGSTDTQYF
len: 15; d_gene: NA; abundance: NA; v_gene: TRBV19; j_gene: TRBJ2-4; CDR3nt: TGTGCCAGTAGTATAATTGAACAGGGCGAAAACATTCAGTACTTC; CDR3aa: CASSIIEQGENIQYF
len: 15; d_gene: NA; abundance: few; v_gene: TRBV5-1; j_gene: TRBJ1-3; CDR3nt: TGCGCCAGCAGCCGAACCGAGAGCTCTGGAAACACCATATATTTT; CDR3aa: CASSRTESSGNTIYF
len: 15; d_gene: TRBD1; abundance: many; v_gene: TRBV19; j_gene: TRBJ1-5; CDR3nt: TGTGCCAGTAGTGAAGGGACAGGGTTCGGTCAGCCCCAGCATTTT; CDR3aa: CASSEGTGFGQPQHF
len: 15; d_gene: NA; abundance: few; v_gene: TRBV14; j_gene: TRBJ2-5; CDR3nt: TGTGCCAGCAGCCACGACTGGAGGGGCCAAGAGACCCAGTACTTC; CDR3aa: CASSHDWRGQETQYF
len: 15; d_gene: TRBD1; abundance: NA; v_gene: TRBV10-3; j_gene: TRBJ1-4; CDR3nt: TGTGCCAGCAGTTACTCGAGACAGGGGTGGGAAAAACTGTTTTTT; CDR3aa: CASSYSRQGWEKLFF
len: 19; d_gene: TRBD2; abundance: few; v_gene: TRBV20-1; j_gene: TRBJ2-5; CDR3nt: TGCAGTGCTAGGCCGAGCGTCGTGCTAGCGGGAGGGCCCCAAGAGACCCAGTACTTC; CDR3aa: CSARPSVVLAGGPQETQYF
len: 13; d_gene: NA; abundance: many; v_gene: TRBV7-6; j_gene: TRBJ2-5; CDR3nt: TGTGCCAGCAGCCCCGGTGGGGGAGAGACCCAGTACTTC; CDR3aa: CASSPGGGETQYF
len: 15; d_gene: TRBD1; abundance: many; v_gene: TRBV2; j_gene: TRBJ1-6; CDR3nt: TGTGCCAGCTTACGCCGGACAGGGGTAGGTTCACCCCTCCACTTT; CDR3aa: CASLRRTGVGSPLHF
len: 14; d_gene: NA; abundance: many; v_gene: TRBV20-1; j_gene: TRBJ1-5; CDR3nt: TGCAGTGCTAGAGAAGGGACGACGAATCAGCCCCAGCATTTT; CDR3aa: CSAREGTTNQPQHF
len: 12; d_gene: NA; abundance: NA; v_gene: TRBV25-1; j_gene: TRBJ2-7; CDR3nt: TGTGCCAGCAGGGACACCCTCAGCGAGCAGTACTTC; CDR3aa: CASRDTLSEQYF
len: 15; d_gene: TRBD1; abundance: many; v_gene: TRBV5-1; j_gene: TRBJ1-6; CDR3nt: TGCGCCAGCAGCTTGGCGGGACAGGGACGTTCACCCCTCCACTTT; CDR3aa: CASSLAGQGRSPLHF
len: 15; d_gene: TRBD1; abundance: many; v_gene: TRBV19; j_gene: TRBJ2-5; CDR3nt: TGTGCCAGTAGCCTAATGGGACAGTACCAAGAGACCCAGTACTTC; CDR3aa: CASSLMGQYQETQYF
len: 15; d_gene: NA; abundance: few; v_gene: TRBV24-1; j_gene: TRBJ1-4; CDR3nt: TGTGCCACCAGTGATCCGGGACCGCTTAATGAAAAACTGTTTTTT; CDR3aa: CATSDPGPLNEKLFF
len: 13; d_gene: NA; abundance: many; v_gene: TRBV15; j_gene: TRBJ2-7; CDR3nt: TGTGCCACCAGCAGAGAAACAAATTACGAGCAGTACTTC; CDR3aa: CATSRETNYEQYF
len: 16; d_gene: NA; abundance: NA; v_gene: TRBV7-6; j_gene: TRBJ2-2; CDR3nt: TGTGCCAGCAGCTTAGGTTCGGGGGTTTACACCGGGGAGCTGTTTTTT; CDR3aa: CASSLGSGVYTGELFF
len: 20; d_gene: TRBD1; abundance: few; v_gene: TRBV2; j_gene: TRBJ2-3; CDR3nt: TGTGCCAGCAGTGAAGCATTTTTGATCGCTGGGACAGGCCGCACAGATACGCAGTATTTT; CDR3aa: CASSEAFLIAGTGRTDTQYF
len: 15; d_gene: NA; abundance: NA; v_gene: TRBV25-1; j_gene: TRBJ2-3; CDR3nt: TGTGCCAGCAGTGAAAACCGGGGCCTCAGAGATACGCAGTATTTT; CDR3aa: CASSENRGLRDTQYF
len: 14; d_gene: NA; abundance: few; v_gene: TRBV9; j_gene: TRBJ2-1; CDR3nt: TGTGCCAGCAGCCCCTATAGCTTCTACAATGAGCAGTTCTTC; CDR3aa: CASSPYSFYNEQFF
len: 16; d_gene: NA; abundance: NA; v_gene: TRBV9; j_gene: TRBJ2-2; CDR3nt: TGTGCCAGCAGCGTAAGCGACTCTTCAAACACCGGGGAGCTGTTTTTT; CDR3aa: CASSVSDSSNTGELFF